A selection of T cell receptor beta chains follows, all from one sample in a study of response to subunit inactivated influenza vaccine. TCRdb independently ran MiXCR on the RT-PCR reads; one entry per CDR3 protein. Among a few hundred thousand distinct CDR3 sequences listed, 22% were seen once. Source: PBMCs from blood, taken approximately 20 months after vaccination. The source is a man between 50 and 69 years old who received an inactivated influenza vaccine. Both conserved end residues are part of each CDR3. A D gene is named only where the DNA matches it firmly. Size tells how often a clone was seen (once, few, many) or the class of an expanded clone, and some rows leave it out.

D: -
J: TRBJ1-2
V: TRBV6-5
size: -
DNA: TGTGCCAGCAGTTTTCAGGGTCGGGGCGCTGGGTACGGCTACACCTTC
CDR3: CASSFQGRGAGYGYTF

D: -
J: TRBJ2-6
V: TRBV7-2
size: -
DNA: TGTGCCAGCAGGGCGGGGGCCCCTGGGGCCAACGTCCTGACTTTC
CDR3: CASRAGAPGANVLTF

D: -
J: TRBJ2-7
V: TRBV29-1
size: few
DNA: TGCAGCGTTGGTGAGGGAGTTGGGGAGCAGTACTTC
CDR3: CSVGEGVGEQYF

D: -
J: TRBJ2-7
V: TRBV11-2
size: -
DNA: TGTGCCAGCAGCTTAGATATCGCCCTGGGCCAGTACTTC
CDR3: CASSLDIALGQYF

D: -
J: TRBJ1-1
V: TRBV4-3
size: -
DNA: TGCGCCAGCAGCCAAGTGGTGGGGGTGGCCACTGAAGCTTTCTTT
CDR3: CASSQVVGVATEAFF

D: -
J: TRBJ1-6
V: TRBV6-2/TRBV6-3
size: -
DNA: TGTGCCAGCAGTTACTCGAGGGGGAGTGCGTCCCCCCTCCACTTT
CDR3: CASSYSRGSASPLHF

D: TRBD1
J: TRBJ1-2
V: TRBV25-1
size: -
DNA: TGTGCCAGCAGCGCAGGGACAGGCGACTATGGCTACACCTTC
CDR3: CASSAGTGDYGYTF

D: TRBD1
J: TRBJ1-4
V: TRBV20-1
size: few
DNA: TGCAGTGCTAGGGGGGTGATACAGGGGGCAACTAATGAAAAACTGTTTTTT
CDR3: CSARGVIQGATNEKLFF

D: -
J: TRBJ2-7
V: TRBV20-1
size: few
DNA: TGCAGTGCTAGAGTTGCTACACACTCCTACGAGCAGTACTTC
CDR3: CSARVATHSYEQYF

D: TRBD1
J: TRBJ2-5
V: TRBV20-1
size: -
DNA: TGCAGTGCAGCCGGGACAGGGGGAACCCAAGAGACCCAGTACTTC
CDR3: CSAAGTGGTQETQYF

D: -
J: TRBJ2-3
V: TRBV6-5
size: -
DNA: TGTGCCAGCAGTTACTCGGGGGCGGGGGACCGCACAGATACGCAGTATTTT
CDR3: CASSYSGAGDRTDTQYF

D: TRBD1
J: TRBJ1-1
V: TRBV5-1
size: many
DNA: TGCGCCAGCAGCTTGGGGGGACAGGCTGAAGCTTTCTTT
CDR3: CASSLGGQAEAFF

D: -
J: TRBJ1-2
V: TRBV4-3
size: -
DNA: TGCGCCAGCAGCCAAGTTGACAGAGAATACTATGGCTACACCTTC
CDR3: CASSQVDREYYGYTF

D: TRBD1
J: TRBJ1-2
V: TRBV7-9
size: few
DNA: TGTGCCAGCAGCTCCACAGGGGGCGCCTATGGCTACACCTTC
CDR3: CASSSTGGAYGYTF

D: TRBD2
J: TRBJ2-2
V: TRBV4-2
size: few
DNA: TGTGCCAGCAGCCTAGGAACCGGGACTAGCGGGGAGCTGTTTTTT
CDR3: CASSLGTGTSGELFF

D: TRBD1
J: TRBJ1-5
V: TRBV30
size: few
DNA: TGTGCCTGGAGTGTATCCGGGACAGGGAACTATCAGCCCCAGCATTTT
CDR3: CAWSVSGTGNYQPQHF

D: -
J: TRBJ2-2
V: TRBV12-3/TRBV12-4
size: few
DNA: TGTGCCAGCAGGGGTGGTTCCGGGGAGCTGTTTTTT
CDR3: CASRGGSGELFF

D: TRBD1
J: TRBJ1-6
V: TRBV6-2/TRBV6-3
size: few
DNA: TGTGCCAGCAGCCTCGACAGGGAACTCCACTTT
CDR3: CASSLDRELHF

D: -
J: TRBJ2-1
V: TRBV28
size: -
DNA: TGTGCCAGCAGTTTCCCGGACTCCTCTGCTGAGCAGTTCTTC
CDR3: CASSFPDSSAEQFF

D: -
J: TRBJ1-2
V: TRBV5-1
size: -
DNA: TGCGCCAGCACCCCCCTGGGTAGGGGAGGCGGCTACACCTTC
CDR3: CASTPLGRGGGYTF

D: -
J: TRBJ1-3
V: TRBV12-3/TRBV12-4
size: -
DNA: TGTGCCAGCAGTTTACTTAGGGATTTAAGTGCTGGAAACACCATATATTTT
CDR3: CASSLLRDLSAGNTIYF

D: -
J: TRBJ2-2
V: TRBV28
size: -
DNA: TGTGCCAGCAGCCCAAGGCGGTGGGAGCTGTTTTTT
CDR3: CASSPRRWELFF